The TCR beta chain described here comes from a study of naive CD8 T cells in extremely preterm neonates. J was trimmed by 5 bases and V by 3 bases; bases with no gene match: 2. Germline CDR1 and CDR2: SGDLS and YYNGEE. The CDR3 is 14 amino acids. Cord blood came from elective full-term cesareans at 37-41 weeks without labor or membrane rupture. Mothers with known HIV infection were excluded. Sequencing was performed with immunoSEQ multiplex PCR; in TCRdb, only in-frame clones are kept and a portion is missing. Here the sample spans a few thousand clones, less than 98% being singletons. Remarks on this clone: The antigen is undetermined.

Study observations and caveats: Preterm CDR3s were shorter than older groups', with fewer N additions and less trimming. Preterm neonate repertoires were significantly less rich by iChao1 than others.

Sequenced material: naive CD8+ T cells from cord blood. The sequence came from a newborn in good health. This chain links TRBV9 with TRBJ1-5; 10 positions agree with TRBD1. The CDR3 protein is CASSAGTGDQPQHF. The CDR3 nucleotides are TGTGCCAGCAGCGCAGGGACAGGGGATCAGCCCCAGCATTTT.